The rows below give T cell receptor beta chains drawn from one sample of a study of T cell repertoires in cytomegalovirus infection. These receptors' targets are unknown. TCRdb fed the reads into MiXCR, producing one record per CDR3 protein. Here the sample spans hundreds of thousands of distinct CDR3 sequences, roughly 30% being singletons. This sample comprised cultured PBMCs, obtained from culture after CMV antigen stimulation. The receptor source for this set is a human donor in good health (CMV status not recorded). Some clones in this sample may be carry-over from other donors' samples. Each CDR3 is given with its conserved first and last residue.

j_call,v_call,cdr3_aa
TRBJ1-1,TRBV6-5,CASSSAHRGFTEAFF
TRBJ1-1,TRBV28,CASSPTSEAFF
TRBJ1-1,TRBV20-1,CSARVGYTEAFF
TRBJ2-3,TRBV4-2,CASSQSLAGGTDTQYF
TRBJ2-7,TRBV7-6,CASSPRSHEQYF
TRBJ1-5,TRBV7-2,CASSFDSNQPQHF
TRBJ1-2,TRBV19,CASSIAGGYTF
TRBJ1-4,TRBV4-3,CASSQDPRQGSEKLFF
TRBJ2-3,TRBV18,CASSPLRGLGLSTDTQYF
TRBJ1-1,TRBV20-1,CSARAGVTEAFF
TRBJ1-5,TRBV11-2,CASSLLGPNSNQPQHF
TRBJ1-5,TRBV28,CASSSGDMAQHF
TRBJ2-2,TRBV19,CASSGVGTGELFF
TRBJ1-3,TRBV12-3/TRBV12-4,CASTTAGTTGNTIYF
TRBJ2-1,TRBV2,CASSEAPWGGYGNNEQFF
TRBJ1-5,TRBV7-2,CASSLDSQPQHF
TRBJ1-4,TRBV2,CASSGEQEYINEKLFF
TRBJ2-1,TRBV29-1,CSVGYGEQFF
TRBJ2-7,TRBV12-3/TRBV12-4,CASSFRGRGYEQYF
TRBJ2-7,TRBV12-3/TRBV12-4,CASSSIVGTGEPYEQYF
TRBJ1-4,TRBV2,CASSLNGEKLFF
TRBJ2-7,TRBV7-2,CASTLITGNEQYF
TRBJ1-5,TRBV11-2,CASSDGTGAGPQHF
TRBJ2-7,TRBV7-2,CASSYPTSGSGEQYF
TRBJ2-5,TRBV24-1,CATSVTPTAGGPETQYF